What follows are 32 T cell receptor beta chains derived from one specimen sequenced in a study of blood T cell repertoires in COVID-19. TCRdb's copy holds only in-frame clones and misses some; the assay was immunoSEQ multiplex PCR. This table has about 180,000 clones, 87% appearing once. The sample taken for sequencing was PBMCs or T cells enriched from blood (not recorded which). Every receptor here comes from a human donor with acute COVID-19. The donor label of this sample is uncertain.

The rearrangement links TRBV27 to TRBJ2-7; 11 bases agree with TRBD1. Unmatched junction bases numbered 6, after V lost 5 bases and J lost 6 bases. CDR3 length equals 14 residues. CDR1 is MNHEY and CDR2 is SMNVEV in the germline V gene (reference sequence). The CDR3 loop is CASSPGTGGLEQYF. The DNA of the CDR3 is TGTGCCAGCAGTCCCGGGACAGGGGGTCTCGAGCAGTACTTC.

The gene calls are TRBV6-2 or TRBV6-3 and TRBJ2-1, with D perhaps TRBD2 (6 bases). The germline V gene encodes CDR1 MNHEY and CDR2 SVGEGT. With 0 bases removed from V and 4 bases from J, the gap between germline ends came to 10 bases. This CDR3 is built from 15 residues. CDR3 protein: CASSYSGEAYNEQFF. For the CDR3, the DNA is TGTGCCAGCAGTTACTCGGGGGAGGCGTACAATGAGCAGTTCTTC.

The chain recombines TRBV3-1 (or the pseudogene TRBV3-2) with TRBJ1-1, with D possibly matching TRBD1 (5 bases). The CDR3 loop spans 13 amino acids. Germline lookup yields CDR1 LGHDT and CDR2 YNNKEL (reference sequence). V lost 7 bases and J lost 7, with 16 bases in between. The CDR3 reads CASTSRRGNEAFF. The CDR3 DNA reads TGTGCCAGCACATCCCGACGGGGGAATGAAGCTTTCTTT.

The chain employs TRBV7-2 and TRBJ2-1; 15 nucleotides align to TRBD2. Germline CDR1 reads SGHTA; CDR2 reads FQGNSA. V trimming: 5 bases; J trimming: 9 bases; junction bases outside the gene matches: 14. The CDR3 consists of 18 residues. CDR3 sequence reads: CASSRTSGGAGDGGEQFF. CDR3 in DNA: TGTGCCAGCAGCAGGACTAGCGGGGGGGCCGGGGATGGTGGTGAGCAGTTCTTC.

This clone turned up a few times. This rearrangement joins TRBV4-1 to TRBJ2-7, with 7 bases lining up with TRBD1. CDR1 MGHRA and CDR2 YSYEKL come from the germline V gene. The CDR3 is 13 residues long. Trimming at V came to 1 base and at J to 3 bases, leaving 0 bases not matched to a gene. The chain's CDR3 is CASSQGTGYEQYF. In DNA, the CDR3 is TGCGCCAGCAGCCAAGGGACAGGCTACGAGCAGTACTTC.

This rearrangement joins TRBV5-6 to TRBJ1-3; D is possibly TRBD1 (5 bases). V lost 6 bases to trimming and J lost 4 bases, with 11 bases between them. The CDR3 extends over 13 amino acids. Germline CDR1 SGHDT, CDR2 YYEEEE. The CDR3 DNA is TGTGCCAGCAAGATGGGGGGAGGAAACACCATATATTTT. The encoded protein is CASKMGGGNTIYF.

The rearrangement links TRBV19 to TRBJ1-2, with TRBD1 matching 8 bases. The CDR3 is 15 amino acids. With 8 bases clipped from V and 4 bases from J, the junction kept 12 bases outside the gene matches. Germline-derived CDR1 and CDR2 are LNHDA and SQIVND (reference sequence). The CDR3 here is CASSGTGQKGYGYTF. The DNA for the CDR3 is TGTGCCAGTTCCGGGACAGGCCAGAAGGGCTATGGCTACACCTTC.

The J gene is TRBJ2-5, the V gene TRBV7-2; weak D call: TRBD2 (7 bases). Germline assignment: CDR1 SGHTA and CDR2 FQGNSA. Trimming left V 5 bases short and J 5 bases short, with 15 bases between. The CDR3 consists of 14 residues. The CDR3 reads CASSPGGGMETQYF. CDR3 bases: TGTGCCAGCAGCCCCGGCGGGGGCATGGAGACCCAGTACTTC.

V gene TRBV30 combines with J gene TRBJ1-2; TRBD1 aligns across 7 bases. The J segment lost 4 bases and the V segment lost 8 bases, leaving 10 bases of the junction unmatched. The CDR3 consists of 13 residues. Germline CDR1 GTSNPN, CDR2 SVGIG (reference sequence). As DNA, the CDR3 is TGTGCCGGGGGTATAGGGACAGCCTATGGCTACACCTTC. Its protein product is CAGGIGTAYGYTF. The variable domain in full, with the rest retrieved from reference TRBV30 and TRBJ1-2, is SQTIHQWPATLVQPVGSPLSLECTVEGTSNPNLYWYRQAAGRGLQLLFYSVGIGQISSEVPQNLSASRPQDRQFILSSKKLLLSDSGFYLCAGGIGTAYGYTFGSGTRLTVV.

In DNA, the CDR3 is TGTGCCAGCATCGAGCCGCGTGTTAGCACTGAAGCTTTCTTT. As protein: CASIEPRVSTEAFF. This sequence joins TRBV7-7 and TRBJ1-1; D uncertain. Trimming stripped 7 bases from V and 4 bases from J, with 16 bases between. The CDR3 sequence is 14 residues long. Per germline, CDR1 SSHAT and CDR2 FNYEAQ (reference sequence).

The rearrangement links TRBV2 to TRBJ2-3; 16 nucleotides match TRBD2. V gave up 7 bases and J gave up 3 bases; unmatched junction bases: 1. Per the germline V gene, CDR1 is SNHLY and CDR2 is FYNNEI. The CDR3 loop spans 15 amino acids. CDR3: CASKGLAGGTDTQYF. The CDR3 bases are TGTGCCAGCAAGGGACTAGCGGGAGGGACAGATACGCAGTATTTT.

The rearrangement joins TRBV11-2 to TRBJ2-2, with D tentatively TRBD2 (7 bases). Germline CDR1 SGHAT, CDR2 FQNNGV. The CDR3 has 17 amino acids. Deletions cut 1 base from V and 1 base from J, with 13 bases between. As DNA, the CDR3 is TGTGCCAGCAGCTTAGCTGGGGGGGGACAGAACACCGGGGAGCTGTTTTTT. Protein sequence: CASSLAGGGQNTGELFF.

The V call is TRBV29-1, the J call TRBJ2-3, with D perhaps TRBD2 (5 bases). There are 14 residues in the CDR3. V was pared by 8 bases and J by 3 bases, with 18 bases between. CDR1 SQVTM and CDR2 ANQGSEA come from the germline V gene. CDR3: CSSAPGVGTDTQYF. For the CDR3, the DNA is TGCAGCTCCGCCCCCGGGGTTGGTACAGATACGCAGTATTTT.

This clone came up a few times. This chain uses TRBV14 with TRBJ1-6; 9 nucleotides agree with TRBD1. Germline lookup yields CDR1 SGHDN and CDR2 FVKESK. This CDR3 contains 14 residues. V trimming: 4 bases; J trimming: 7 bases; junction bases outside the gene matches: 2. Here the CDR3 reads CASSLGQGNSPLHF. The CDR3, as DNA: TGTGCCAGCAGCCTCGGACAGGGGAATTCACCCCTCCACTTT. Based on the CDR3 plus reference TRBV14 and TRBJ1-6, the full variable domain is EAGVTQFPSHSVIEKGQTVTLRCDPISGHDNLYWYRRVMGKEIKFLLHFVKESKQDESGMPNNRFLAERTGGTYSTLKVQPAELEDSGVYFCASSLGQGNSPLHFGNGTRLTVT.

The chain couples TRBV7-2 to TRBJ2-3; D is undetermined. Trimming removed 2 bases at V and 11 bases at J, with 17 bases between. CDR3 length: 14 amino acids. CDR1 is SGHTA and CDR2 is FQGNSA in the germline V gene. The CDR3 sequence is CASSLSKERLMQYF. The CDR3 DNA is TGTGCCAGCAGCTTAAGTAAAGAGCGCCTTATGCAGTATTTT.

V usage is TRBV19 and J usage is TRBJ1-2; no firm D call. Germline CDR1 is LNHDA and CDR2 is SQIVND (reference sequence). V was shortened by 5 bases and J by 2 bases, with 3 bases between the two germline ends. The CDR3 extends over 11 amino acids. The CDR3, as DNA: TGTGCCAGTAGTCGGAACTATGGCTACACCTTC. Protein sequence: CASSRNYGYTF.

The J gene is TRBJ1-3, the V gene TRBV11-2, with 7 positions matching TRBD1. V dropped 8 bases and J dropped 8; count of bases not matched to a gene: 15. CDR1 and CDR2 from the germline V gene are SGHAT and FQNNGV. CDR3 length: 15 amino acids. The CDR3 here is CASQQDRARSDTIYF. In nucleotides, the CDR3 is TGTGCCAGCCAGCAAGACAGGGCAAGATCGGACACCATATATTTT.

The gene calls are TRBV7-2 and TRBJ1-4, with D maybe TRBD1 (5 bases). The CDR3 is 18 residues long. Germline loops: CDR1 SGHTA, CDR2 FQGNSA. The V gene lost 1 base and the J gene lost 0 bases, with 15 bases spanning the gap. The CDR3: CASSLGVQVPSTNEKLFF. The CDR3 DNA reads as TGTGCCAGCAGCTTAGGGGTACAGGTCCCTTCAACTAATGAAAAACTGTTTTTT.

The V gene is TRBV7-9, the J gene TRBJ2-3; TRBD1 aligns across 8 bases. There are 16 residues in the CDR3. Germline V gene data show CDR1 as SEHNR and CDR2 as FQNEAQ (reference sequence). J was trimmed by 7 bases and V by 5 bases; bases with no gene match: 14. Here the CDR3 DNA reads TGTGCCAGCAGCCGCGGACAGGGAGTCGTTCGGAATACGCAGTATTTT. Protein: CASSRGQGVVRNTQYF.

The chain combines TRBV19 with TRBJ1-4; TRBD1 might be the D (5 bases). CDR3 length: 14 residues. With 7 bases removed from V and 10 bases from J, the gap between germline ends came to 19 bases. CDR1 and CDR2 from the germline V gene are LNHDA and SQIVND (reference sequence). The CDR3 DNA sequence: TGTGCCAGTATCCAGGGTCACGAGGGAGGAAAACTGTTTTTT. Amino acids: CASIQGHEGGKLFF.

The chain employs TRBV7-2 and TRBJ2-2, with TRBD2 identical over 11 bases. J was trimmed by 6 bases and V by 5 bases; bases with no gene match: 8. The length of the CDR3 is 16 residues. Germline-derived CDR1 and CDR2 are SGHTA and FQGNSA. Here the CDR3 reads CASSPRTSGLAGELFF. In DNA form, the CDR3 reads TGTGCCAGCAGCCCAAGGACTAGCGGGCTGGCCGGGGAGCTGTTTTTT.

In this sample, this clone turned up a few times. The V call is TRBV30, the J call TRBJ2-7, with 7 bases matching TRBD1. CDR3 length equals 12 residues. Germline CDR1 is GTSNPN and CDR2 is SVGIG (reference sequence). V shed 4 bases, J shed 5 bases, and the junction held 5 bases outside the gene matches. CDR3 amino acids: CAWKTGIHEQYF. The CDR3 bases are TGTGCCTGGAAGACAGGGATCCACGAGCAGTACTTC.

V usage is TRBV5-1 and J usage is TRBJ2-1, with TRBD2 identical over 11 bases. V gave up 3 bases and J gave up 10 bases; unmatched junction bases: 12. The CDR3 loop spans 16 amino acids. Germline V gene data show CDR1 as SGHRS and CDR2 as YFSETQ. For the CDR3, the DNA is TGCGCCAGCAGCTCCTCTAGCGGGGGGCTACAGGGGGAGCAGTTCTTC. Residues: CASSSSSGGLQGEQFF.

There are a few counts of this clone. The chain employs TRBV4-3 and TRBJ2-5, with D perhaps matching TRBD2 (5 bases). Germline loops: CDR1 LGHNA, CDR2 YSLEER. The CDR3 totals 15 residues. The ends were cut back, 0 bases at V and 3 bases at J, with 11 bases in the middle. CDR3 residues: CASSQDSSGEETQYF. CDR3 nucleotide sequence: TGCGCCAGCAGCCAAGATTCATCCGGGGAAGAGACCCAGTACTTC.

The CDR3 spells CASTSGDSSTDTQYF. In DNA, the CDR3 is TGTGCCAGCACGTCGGGGGACTCTAGCACAGATACGCAGTATTTT. The J gene is TRBJ2-3, the V gene TRBV6-5; tentative D call: TRBD2 (6 bases). This CDR3 region has 15 residues. Trimming stripped 7 bases from V and 0 bases from J, with 14 bases between. Looked up from germline, CDR1 is MNHEY and CDR2 is SVGAGI.

The gene calls are TRBV19 and TRBJ2-2; a possible D gene is TRBD2 (7 bases). CDR1 LNHDA and CDR2 SQIVND come from the germline V gene (reference sequence). The CDR3 has 14 amino acids. V shed 6 bases and J shed 3 bases, with 11 bases lying between them. The DNA of the CDR3 is TGTGCCAGTAGACGGGGGGCGGACACCGGGGAGCTGTTTTTT. It encodes CASRRGADTGELFF.

The sample holds one count of this clone. The rearrangement links TRBV30 to TRBJ2-3; unclear D gene. Germline V lookup: CDR1 GTSNPN, CDR2 SVGIG (reference sequence). V lost 4 bases and J lost 2, with 4 bases in between. This CDR3 has 11 residues. The chain's CDR3 is CAWTTTDTQYF. The CDR3, as DNA: TGTGCCTGGACTACCACAGATACGCAGTATTTT.

J is TRBJ2-7 and V is TRBV4-1, with 10 bases that match TRBD1. V gave up 4 bases and J gave up 6 bases; unmatched junction bases: 12. The CDR3 runs 16 residues. Germline CDR1 reads MGHRA; CDR2 reads YSYEKL. The CDR3 nucleotides are TGCGCCAGCAGCCTGGGATCGGGACAGGGGAACGGCGAGCAGTACTTC. This translates into CASSLGSGQGNGEQYF.

In its sample, this clone was seen a few times. V usage is TRBV2 and J usage is TRBJ2-2; 8 bases fit TRBD2. CDR1 is SNHLY and CDR2 is FYNNEI in the germline V gene. V shed 4 bases and J 2 bases; nucleotides not matched to a gene: 6. This CDR3 spans 16 amino acids. DNA for the CDR3: TGTGCCAGCAGTGGAGAAGCGGGGGTCAACACCGGGGAGCTGTTTTTT. It specifies CASSGEAGVNTGELFF.

The chain joins TRBV7-8 to TRBJ2-5; the match to TRBD1 covers 11 bases. V shed 5 bases, J shed 4 bases, and the junction held 6 bases outside the gene matches. CDR1 and CDR2 (germline): SGHVS, FQNEAQ. The CDR3 runs 15 residues. The CDR3 is CASSPTGTGGETQYF. CDR3 in DNA: TGTGCCAGCAGCCCGACCGGGACAGGGGGAGAGACCCAGTACTTC. The full variable domain, in which reference TRBV7-8 and TRBJ2-5 provide the parts outside the CDR3, is GAGVSQSPRYKVAKRGQDVALRCDPISGHVSLFWYQQALGQGPEFLTYFQNEAQLDKSGLPSDRFFAERPEGSVSTLKIQRTQQEDSAVYLCASSPTGTGGETQYFGPGTRLLVL.

The chain recombines TRBV27 with TRBJ1-1, with D possibly TRBD1 on 5 matching bases. There are 16 residues in the CDR3. The germline V gene has CDR1 MNHEY and CDR2 SMNVEV (reference sequence). V shed 1 base and J shed 5 bases, with 17 bases lying between them. The chain's CDR3 is CASSLLGEGLGTEAFF. In DNA form, the CDR3 reads TGTGCCAGCAGTTTATTAGGGGAGGGTTTGGGTACTGAAGCTTTCTTT.

This sequence joins TRBV18 and TRBJ1-5, with a tentative D call TRBD1 (6 bases). In germline, CDR1 is KGHSH, CDR2 LQKENI. V lost 3 bases and J 9 bases, leaving 12 bases between the germline ends. The CDR3 is made up of 13 amino acids. For the CDR3, the DNA is TGTGCCAGCTCACCTGCGCAGGGGAGGCCCCAGCATTTT. Residues: CASSPAQGRPQHF.